This T cell receptor beta chain was sequenced in a study of cytomegalovirus exposure and HLA in healthy donors. For the study at large: The early release's HLA-typed donors yielded tens of millions of unique TCRs. Genotyping showed around 80% of fewer than 500 donors falling in the Caucasian-associated ancestry cluster.

Study findings and constraints: A missense variant in DCLRE1C was later tied to TCR beta V- and J-gene trimming. Productive rates of about 90% or about 30% were seen for most TCR beta V segments in an earlier analysis.

The PCR was carried out with 60 Vbeta primers and 13 Jbeta primers. The data were produced by immunoSEQ multiplex PCR, yet TCRdb's version contains in-frame clones alone and is incomplete. This table has approximately 190,000 clones, approximately 80% appearing once. This CDR3 contains 14 residues. Germline values: CDR1 MDHEN, CDR2 SYDVKM. A note on this clone: Its antigen is unknown. At one of its ends the junction is not consistent with the germline gene, which may arise from a read error.

This TCR was recovered from a woman aged 30 to 39 in good health and CMV-seropositive. V and J are TRBV28 and TRBJ2-2, with D uncertain. The material sequenced was PBMCs. CDR3 DNA sequence: TGTGCCAGCACGAGCGACCTGAACGCCGGGGAGCTGTTTTTT. Its translation: CASTSDLNAGELFF.